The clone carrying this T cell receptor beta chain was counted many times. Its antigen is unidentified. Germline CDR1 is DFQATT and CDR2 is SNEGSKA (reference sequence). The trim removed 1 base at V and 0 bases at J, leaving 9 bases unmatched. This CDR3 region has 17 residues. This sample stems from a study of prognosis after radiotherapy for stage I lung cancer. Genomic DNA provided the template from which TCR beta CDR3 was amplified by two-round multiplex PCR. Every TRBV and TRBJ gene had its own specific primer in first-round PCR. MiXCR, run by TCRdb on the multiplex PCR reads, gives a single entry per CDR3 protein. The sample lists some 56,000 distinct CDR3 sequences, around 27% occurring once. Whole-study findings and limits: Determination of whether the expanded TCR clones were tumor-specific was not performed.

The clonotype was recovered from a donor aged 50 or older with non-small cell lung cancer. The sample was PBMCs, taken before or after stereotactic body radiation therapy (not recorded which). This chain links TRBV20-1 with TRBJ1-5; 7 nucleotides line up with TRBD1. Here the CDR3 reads CSARGMGQLYSNQPQHF. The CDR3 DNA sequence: TGCAGTGCTAGAGGAATGGGACAGCTATATAGCAATCAGCCCCAGCATTTT.